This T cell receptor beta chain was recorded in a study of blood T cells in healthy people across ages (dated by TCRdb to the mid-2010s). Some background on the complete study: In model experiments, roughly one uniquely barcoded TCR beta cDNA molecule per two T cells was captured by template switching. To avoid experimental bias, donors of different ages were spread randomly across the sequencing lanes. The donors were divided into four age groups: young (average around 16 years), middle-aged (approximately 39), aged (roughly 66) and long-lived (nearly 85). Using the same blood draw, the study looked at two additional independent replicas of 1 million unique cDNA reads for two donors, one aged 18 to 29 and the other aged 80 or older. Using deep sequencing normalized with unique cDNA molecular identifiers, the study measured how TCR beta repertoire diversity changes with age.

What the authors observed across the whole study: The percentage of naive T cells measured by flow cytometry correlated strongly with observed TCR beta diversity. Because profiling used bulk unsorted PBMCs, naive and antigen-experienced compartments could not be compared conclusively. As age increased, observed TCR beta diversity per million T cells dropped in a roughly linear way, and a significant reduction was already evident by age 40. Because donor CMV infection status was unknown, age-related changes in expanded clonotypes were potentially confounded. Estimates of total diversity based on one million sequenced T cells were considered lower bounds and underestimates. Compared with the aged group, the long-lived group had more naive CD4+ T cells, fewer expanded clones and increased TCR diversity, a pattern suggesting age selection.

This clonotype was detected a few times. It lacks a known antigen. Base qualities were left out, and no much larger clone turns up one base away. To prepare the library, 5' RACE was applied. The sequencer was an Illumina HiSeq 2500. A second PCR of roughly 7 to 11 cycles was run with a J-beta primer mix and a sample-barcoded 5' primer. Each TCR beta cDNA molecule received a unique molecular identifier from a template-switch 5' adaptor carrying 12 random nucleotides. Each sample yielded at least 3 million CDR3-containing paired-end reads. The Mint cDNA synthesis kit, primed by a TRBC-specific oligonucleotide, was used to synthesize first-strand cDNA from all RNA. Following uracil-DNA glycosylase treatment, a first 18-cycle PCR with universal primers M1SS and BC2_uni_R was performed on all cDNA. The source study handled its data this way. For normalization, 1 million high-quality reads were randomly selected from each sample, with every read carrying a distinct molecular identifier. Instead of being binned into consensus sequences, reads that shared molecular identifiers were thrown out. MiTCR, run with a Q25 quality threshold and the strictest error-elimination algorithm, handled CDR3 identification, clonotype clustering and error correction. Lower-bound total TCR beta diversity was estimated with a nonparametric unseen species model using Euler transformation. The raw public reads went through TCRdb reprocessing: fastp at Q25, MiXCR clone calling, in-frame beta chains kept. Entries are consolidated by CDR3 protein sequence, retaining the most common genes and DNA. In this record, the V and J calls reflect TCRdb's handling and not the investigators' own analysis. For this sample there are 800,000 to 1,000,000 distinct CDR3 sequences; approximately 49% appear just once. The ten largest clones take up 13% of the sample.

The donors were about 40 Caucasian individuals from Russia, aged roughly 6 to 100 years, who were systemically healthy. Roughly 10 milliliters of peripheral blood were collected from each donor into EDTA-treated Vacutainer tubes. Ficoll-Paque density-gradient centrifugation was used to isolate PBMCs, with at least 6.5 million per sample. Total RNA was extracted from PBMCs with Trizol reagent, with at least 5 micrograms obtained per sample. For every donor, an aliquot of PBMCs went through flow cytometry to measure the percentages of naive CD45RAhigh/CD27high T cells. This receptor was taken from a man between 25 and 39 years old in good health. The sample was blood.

The CDR3 protein sequence reads: CASSSDRVIGYTF. The DNA is as follows: TGTGCCAGCAGCTCGGACAGGGTAATTGGCTACACCTTC. The V and J segments used are TRBV7-2 and TRBJ1-2, with 8 bases in between that match TRBD1. The CDR3 contains 13 residues, cysteine and phenylalanine counted. This entry keeps only the CDR3 DNA: 39 bases, framed from base 1. CDR1 SGHTA and CDR2 FQGNSA were looked up in the germline V gene. Trimmed from V: 4 bases; trimmed from J: 7 bases; junction bases lacking a gene match: 5. The full variable domain, with segments outside the CDR3 supplied by the reference TRBV7-2 and TRBJ1-2 proteins, appears as GAGVSQSPSNKVTEKGKDVELRCDPISGHTALYWYRQSLGQGLEFLIYFQGNSAPDKSGLPSDRFSAERTGGSVSTLTIQRTQQEDSAVYLCASSSDRVIGYTFGSGTRLTVV.